Listed here are 27 T cell receptor beta chains from one sample, sequenced in a study of blood T cell repertoires in COVID-19. Profiled with immunoSEQ multiplex PCR; TCRdb holds only in-frame clones, not every one. The data contain roughly 250,000 clones, about 85% of them singletons. Sequenced sample: peripheral blood. These receptors originate from a woman aged 60-75 years with active or convalescent COVID-19.

Details on this clone: This specimen includes other DNA sequences encoding the same CDR3. V and J are TRBV15 and TRBJ2-7; maybe TRBD2 (5 bases). The CDR3 has 13 amino acids. The germline CDR1 and CDR2 sequences are LNHNV and YYDKDF (reference sequence). V lost 0 bases, J lost 7 bases, and 10 bases lay in between. Here the CDR3 DNA reads TGTGCCACCAGCAGAGATCGAGGGTATGAGCAGTACTTC. Translation: CATSRDRGYEQYF.

V and J are TRBV28 and TRBJ2-5; a possible D gene is TRBD1 (5 bases). CDR1 MDHEN and CDR2 SYDVKM come from the germline V gene. The CDR3 contains 12 residues. Trimming took 9 bases from V and 7 from J, leaving 15 bases between them. In DNA, the CDR3 is TGTGCCAGTAGGGGTTCTCTCGCGACCCAGTACTTC. Its translation is CASRGSLATQYF. Combining the CDR3 with reference TRBV28 and TRBJ2-5 gives the whole variable domain DVKVTQSSRYLVKRTGEKVFLECVQDMDHENMFWYRQDPGLGLRLIYFSYDVKMKEKGDIPEGYSVSREKKERFSLILESASTNQTSMYLCASRGSLATQYFGPGTRLLVL.

The rearrangement uses TRBV19 and TRBJ2-5, with 8 bases matching TRBD2. J lost 5 bases, V lost 3 bases, and 11 bases had no gene match. CDR3 length: 16 residues. The germline CDR1 and CDR2 sequences are LNHDA and SQIVND (reference sequence). The DNA of the CDR3 is TGTGCCAGTAGTATGGGCCCAAGCGGGAGTGGCGAGACCCAGTACTTC. Translated, it gives CASSMGPSGSGETQYF.

V and J are TRBV5-1 and TRBJ2-5; D might be TRBD1 (6 bases). This CDR3 is built from 14 residues. Trimming stripped 1 base from V and 5 bases from J, with 12 bases between. In germline, CDR1 is SGHRS, CDR2 YFSETQ. CDR3 coding DNA: TGCGCCAGCAGCTTGAGTTGGGGGCAGGAGACCCAGTACTTC. This gives the protein CASSLSWGQETQYF.

This sequence joins TRBV7-9 and TRBJ2-2; D remains ambiguous. The CDR3 has 14 residues. Trimming cost V 3 bases and J 1 base, with 6 bases left between them. CDR1 and CDR2 from the germline V gene are SEHNR and FQNEAQ (reference sequence). The CDR3 is CASSLAVNTGELFF. CDR3 coding DNA: TGTGCCAGCAGCTTGGCGGTGAACACCGGGGAGCTGTTTTTT.

J is TRBJ2-1 and V is TRBV20-1; 10 bases map to TRBD2. The CDR3 has 16 residues. Per germline, CDR1 DFQATT and CDR2 SNEGSKA (reference sequence). V was pared by 3 bases and J by 6 bases, with 11 bases of the junction left unmatched. CDR3 sequence reads: CSASTSGTELGNEQFF. The DNA of the CDR3 is TGCAGTGCTAGTACTAGCGGGACGGAGCTAGGCAATGAGCAGTTCTTC.

The rearrangement joins TRBV28 to TRBJ2-2, with TRBD2 identical over 7 bases. The length of the CDR3 is 16 residues. Germline V gene sequence: CDR1 MDHEN, CDR2 SYDVKM. V dropped 1 base and J dropped 1; count of bases not matched to a gene: 3. In nucleotides, the CDR3 is TGTGCCAGCAGTTTATCGGAGCGGGGGAACACCGGGGAGCTGTTTTTT. Its translation: CASSLSERGNTGELFF. The variable domain in full, completed from reference TRBV28 and TRBJ2-2, reads DVKVTQSSRYLVKRTGEKVFLECVQDMDHENMFWYRQDPGLGLRLIYFSYDVKMKEKGDIPEGYSVSREKKERFSLILESASTNQTSMYLCASSLSERGNTGELFFGEGSRLTVL.

The DNA of the CDR3 is TGTGCCACCAGCAGAGGGGAGGGACAGGGGAGCTCCTACGAGCAGTACGTC. Translated: CATSRGEGQGSSYEQYV. The V call is TRBV15, the J call TRBJ2-7; 10 bases match TRBD1. In germline, CDR1 is LNHNV, CDR2 YYDKDF (reference sequence). The CDR3 has 17 amino acids. V shed 1 base, J shed 0 bases, and the junction held 6 bases outside the gene matches.

V is TRBV27 and J is TRBJ1-1; D call uncertain. Trimming stripped 5 bases from V and 1 base from J, with 11 bases between. The CDR3 sequence is 14 residues long. Germline V CDR1 and CDR2: MNHEY, SMNVEV (reference sequence). DNA of the CDR3: TGTGCCAGCAGTCGCAGCGGCCCGAACACTGAAGCTTTCTTT. Translating it yields CASSRSGPNTEAFF.

The chain carries TRBV4-2 and TRBJ2-2; D might be TRBD2 (7 bases). Trimming removed 2 bases at V and 7 bases at J, with 17 bases between. The CDR3 covers 16 residues. Germline values: CDR1 LGHNA, CDR2 YNFKEQ. The CDR3 region is CASSQQATGRGGELFF. The CDR3 region has the DNA TGTGCCAGCAGCCAACAAGCTACAGGGAGGGGCGGGGAGCTGTTTTTT.

The V and J genes are TRBV5-6 and TRBJ2-7; 12 bases align to TRBD2. The ends lost 0 bases at V and 2 bases at J; junction bases unmatched: 3. CDR3 length: 16 residues. Germline V gene data show CDR1 as SGHDT and CDR2 as YYEEEE. The CDR3 DNA reads TGTGCCAGCAGCTTGGCACTAGCGGGAGGAACCTACGAGCAGTACTTC. Translating gives CASSLALAGGTYEQYF.

The CDR3 nucleotides are TGCAGCGTCGGTAAGGAGAGTACGCAGTATTTT. It translates to CSVGKESTQYF. The chain links TRBV29-1 to TRBJ2-3, with D uncertain. The CDR3 consists of 11 residues. V was trimmed by 6 bases and J by 8 bases, leaving 12 bases between them. Germline V gene lookup returns CDR1 SQVTM and CDR2 ANQGSEA.

This chain links TRBV18 with TRBJ2-1, with D hard to call. Germline values: CDR1 KGHSH, CDR2 LQKENI. The CDR3 runs to 15 residues. V was shortened by 3 bases and J by 4 bases, with 13 bases between the two germline ends. The CDR3 DNA reads TGTGCCAGCTCACCGGGCCAAAACCCTTACAATGAGCAGTTCTTC. Encoded protein: CASSPGQNPYNEQFF.

The chain is built from TRBV27 and TRBJ1-5, with a weak D call TRBD1 (6 bases). Trimming removed 1 base at V and 4 bases at J, with 11 bases between. Germline V gives CDR1 MNHEY, CDR2 SMNVEV (reference sequence). CDR3 length: 15 amino acids. In DNA, the CDR3 is TGTGCCAGCAGTTTATACGGGGACATTAATCAGCCCCAGCATTTT. It yields the protein CASSLYGDINQPQHF.

The chain employs TRBV7-2 and TRBJ1-2, with D possibly being TRBD1 (5 bases). Germline loops: CDR1 SGHTA, CDR2 FQGNSA. The CDR3 runs 14 residues. V was shortened by 2 bases and J by 7 bases, with 14 bases between the two germline ends. The CDR3 is CASSLSRDRLGYTF. For the CDR3, the DNA is TGTGCCAGCAGCTTAAGCAGGGATCGTCTTGGCTACACCTTC.

The rearrangement joins TRBV27 to TRBJ1-1; a weak D match, TRBD1 (6 bases). Germline V gene lookup returns CDR1 MNHEY and CDR2 SMNVEV (reference sequence). V was cut by 4 bases and J by 0 bases, with 6 bases left in between. This CDR3 contains 13 residues. CDR3 residues: CASSWTVNTEAFF. The DNA for the CDR3 is TGTGCCAGCAGTTGGACAGTGAACACTGAAGCTTTCTTT.

CDR3 sequence: CASSQDWAPETQYF. The CDR3 DNA reads TGCGCCAGCAGCCAAGATTGGGCTCCCGAGACCCAGTACTTC. The chain combines TRBV4-1 with TRBJ2-5; D is unclear. CDR1 and CDR2 from the germline V gene are MGHRA and YSYEKL. This CDR3 is built from 14 residues. V was trimmed by 0 bases and J by 5 bases, leaving 10 bases between them.

The chain combines TRBV5-1 with TRBJ1-3; D gene unclear. The length of the CDR3 is 16 residues. Trimming pared 4 bases from V and 1 base from J, leaving 15 bases between. Germline V gene lookup returns CDR1 SGHRS and CDR2 YFSETQ. CDR3 in amino acids: CASSPQVAGSGNTIYF. CDR3 nucleotides: TGCGCCAGCAGCCCGCAGGTTGCGGGGTCTGGAAACACCATATATTTT.

The chain links TRBV10-2 to TRBJ2-3; 7 bases line up with TRBD1. This CDR3 spans 15 amino acids. V shed 8 bases, J shed 0 bases, and the junction held 8 bases outside the gene matches. Germline-derived CDR1 and CDR2 are WSHSY and SAAADI. The CDR3 DNA sequence: TGCGCCAGCGAGGGGACAGAGAGTAGCACAGATACGCAGTATTTT. Amino acids: CASEGTESSTDTQYF.

J is TRBJ1-2 and V is TRBV10-3; D is perhaps TRBD1 (5 bases). Looked up from germline, CDR1 is ENHRY and CDR2 is SYGVKD. The CDR3 consists of 12 residues. Trimming shortened V by 0 bases and J by 13 bases, and 12 bases separated the two germline ends. The CDR3 bases are TGTGCCATCAGTGAGTCCCCGGGACTGATCACCTTC. This codes for CAISESPGLITF.

As regards this clone: Other DNA sequences from this sample encode an identical CDR3 as well. The CDR3 is CASSSRLAKNIQYF. The CDR3 DNA is TGTGCCAGCAGCTCTAGACTAGCCAAAAACATTCAGTACTTC. The chain has TRBV11-2 and TRBJ2-4; D unclear. The CDR3 is 14 residues long. Between the trimmed V and J ends, which lost 4 bases and 0 bases, there was a span of 7 bases. Germline V gene lookup returns CDR1 SGHAT and CDR2 FQNNGV.

The rearrangement joins TRBV28 to TRBJ2-7, with 8 bases identical to TRBD1. This CDR3 contains 12 residues. In germline, CDR1 is MDHEN, CDR2 SYDVKM. The trim removed 5 bases at V and 5 bases at J, leaving 2 bases unmatched. For the CDR3, the DNA is TGTGCCAGCAGTCAGGACAGGGACGAGCAGTACGTC. Encoded protein: CASSQDRDEQYV.

As concerns this clone: The junction shows a germline mismatch at one end, possibly a read error. This specimen includes other DNA sequences encoding the same CDR3. This chain uses TRBV9 with TRBJ2-2, with TRBD2 identical over 8 bases. CDR1 is SGDLS, CDR2 YYNGEE, per germline. The CDR3 is 15 residues long. The CDR3 DNA reads as TGTGCCAGCAGCTACGCGGGACTAGAATCCGGGGAGTTGTTTTTT. Protein sequence: CASSYAGLESGELFF. The whole variable domain, remainder taken from reference TRBV9 and TRBJ2-2, is DSGVTQTPKHLITATGQRVTLRCSPRSGDLSVYWYQQSLDQGLQFLIQYYNGEERAKGNILERFSAQQFPDLHSELNLSSLELGDSALYFCASSYAGLESGELFFGEGSRLTVL.

V usage is TRBV5-1 and J usage is TRBJ1-6, with D maybe TRBD1 (5 bases). The ends were cut back, 0 bases at V and 6 bases at J, with 13 bases in the middle. CDR3 size: 16 residues. The germline CDR1 and CDR2 sequences are SGHRS and YFSETQ. The CDR3 bases are TGCGCCAGCAGCTTGGCCAACGGGGGTGGTAATTCACCCCTCCACTTT. It translates to CASSLANGGGNSPLHF.

The J gene is TRBJ1-1, the V gene TRBV7-2; a possible D gene is TRBD1 (6 bases). From germline, CDR1 is SGHTA and CDR2 FQGNSA. The V and J ends lost 5 bases and 5 bases respectively, with 12 bases between them. This CDR3 has 13 residues. DNA of the CDR3: TGTGCCAGCAGCCGAGGGGGGGAGACTGAAGCTTTCTTT. It yields the protein CASSRGGETEAFF.

The chain joins TRBV4-1 to TRBJ2-7, with D possibly TRBD1 on 5 matching bases. The germline V and J ends were trimmed by 1 base and 2 bases, with 12 bases remaining between them. Germline V CDR1 and CDR2: MGHRA, YSYEKL. The CDR3 has 15 amino acids. In DNA, the CDR3 is TGCGCCAGCAGCCAAGCGTGGGGCAGACCCTACGAGCAGTACGTC. Amino acid sequence: CASSQAWGRPYEQYV.

This rearrangement joins TRBV6-5 to TRBJ1-6; 7 nucleotides match TRBD1. The CDR3 is 14 amino acids. From germline, CDR1 is MNHEY and CDR2 SVGAGI. V shed 2 bases and J 10 bases; nucleotides not matched to a gene: 5. The CDR3 here is CASSYVQGESPLHF. In DNA form, the CDR3 reads TGTGCCAGCAGTTACGTTCAGGGGGAATCACCCCTCCACTTT.